Included here is one T cell receptor (beta chain) sequence, with context. Its specificity is unknown. These data come from a study of shared clonotypes between healthy human individuals. Study outcomes and limitations: Exclusively blood specimens were collected; tissue repertoires likely differ. Non-shared clonotypes had lower generation probabilities than clonotypes shared by all four sorted-subset donors.

The CDR3 totals 14 residues. Trimming removed 2 bases from V and 3 bases from J, with 8 bases in between. Germline CDR1 is MNHNY and CDR2 is SVGAGI (reference sequence). Source study methods: For the immunoSEQ data, sequences were junction-only without quality scores, so filtering differed. Some clones are missing from TCRdb's copy, which holds only in-frame ones; the method was immunoSEQ multiplex PCR. The V and J calls and clone size were taken over from that table, and D and trimming were inferred from the DNA. The sample contains some 2,500,000 clones, approximately 93% of which appear only once.

The sequence was collected from a young man in good health. Some clones in this sample may be carry-over from other donors' samples. Sequencing was done on a sample of naive CD4+ T cells from PBMCs. Subset described: CD45RA+ positively selected. The chain employs TRBV6-6 and TRBJ1-5; D gene uncertain. The CDR3 nucleotides are TGTGCCAGCAGTTACGCCGGGTACAATCAGCCCCAGCATTTT. Amino acids: CASSYAGYNQPQHF.